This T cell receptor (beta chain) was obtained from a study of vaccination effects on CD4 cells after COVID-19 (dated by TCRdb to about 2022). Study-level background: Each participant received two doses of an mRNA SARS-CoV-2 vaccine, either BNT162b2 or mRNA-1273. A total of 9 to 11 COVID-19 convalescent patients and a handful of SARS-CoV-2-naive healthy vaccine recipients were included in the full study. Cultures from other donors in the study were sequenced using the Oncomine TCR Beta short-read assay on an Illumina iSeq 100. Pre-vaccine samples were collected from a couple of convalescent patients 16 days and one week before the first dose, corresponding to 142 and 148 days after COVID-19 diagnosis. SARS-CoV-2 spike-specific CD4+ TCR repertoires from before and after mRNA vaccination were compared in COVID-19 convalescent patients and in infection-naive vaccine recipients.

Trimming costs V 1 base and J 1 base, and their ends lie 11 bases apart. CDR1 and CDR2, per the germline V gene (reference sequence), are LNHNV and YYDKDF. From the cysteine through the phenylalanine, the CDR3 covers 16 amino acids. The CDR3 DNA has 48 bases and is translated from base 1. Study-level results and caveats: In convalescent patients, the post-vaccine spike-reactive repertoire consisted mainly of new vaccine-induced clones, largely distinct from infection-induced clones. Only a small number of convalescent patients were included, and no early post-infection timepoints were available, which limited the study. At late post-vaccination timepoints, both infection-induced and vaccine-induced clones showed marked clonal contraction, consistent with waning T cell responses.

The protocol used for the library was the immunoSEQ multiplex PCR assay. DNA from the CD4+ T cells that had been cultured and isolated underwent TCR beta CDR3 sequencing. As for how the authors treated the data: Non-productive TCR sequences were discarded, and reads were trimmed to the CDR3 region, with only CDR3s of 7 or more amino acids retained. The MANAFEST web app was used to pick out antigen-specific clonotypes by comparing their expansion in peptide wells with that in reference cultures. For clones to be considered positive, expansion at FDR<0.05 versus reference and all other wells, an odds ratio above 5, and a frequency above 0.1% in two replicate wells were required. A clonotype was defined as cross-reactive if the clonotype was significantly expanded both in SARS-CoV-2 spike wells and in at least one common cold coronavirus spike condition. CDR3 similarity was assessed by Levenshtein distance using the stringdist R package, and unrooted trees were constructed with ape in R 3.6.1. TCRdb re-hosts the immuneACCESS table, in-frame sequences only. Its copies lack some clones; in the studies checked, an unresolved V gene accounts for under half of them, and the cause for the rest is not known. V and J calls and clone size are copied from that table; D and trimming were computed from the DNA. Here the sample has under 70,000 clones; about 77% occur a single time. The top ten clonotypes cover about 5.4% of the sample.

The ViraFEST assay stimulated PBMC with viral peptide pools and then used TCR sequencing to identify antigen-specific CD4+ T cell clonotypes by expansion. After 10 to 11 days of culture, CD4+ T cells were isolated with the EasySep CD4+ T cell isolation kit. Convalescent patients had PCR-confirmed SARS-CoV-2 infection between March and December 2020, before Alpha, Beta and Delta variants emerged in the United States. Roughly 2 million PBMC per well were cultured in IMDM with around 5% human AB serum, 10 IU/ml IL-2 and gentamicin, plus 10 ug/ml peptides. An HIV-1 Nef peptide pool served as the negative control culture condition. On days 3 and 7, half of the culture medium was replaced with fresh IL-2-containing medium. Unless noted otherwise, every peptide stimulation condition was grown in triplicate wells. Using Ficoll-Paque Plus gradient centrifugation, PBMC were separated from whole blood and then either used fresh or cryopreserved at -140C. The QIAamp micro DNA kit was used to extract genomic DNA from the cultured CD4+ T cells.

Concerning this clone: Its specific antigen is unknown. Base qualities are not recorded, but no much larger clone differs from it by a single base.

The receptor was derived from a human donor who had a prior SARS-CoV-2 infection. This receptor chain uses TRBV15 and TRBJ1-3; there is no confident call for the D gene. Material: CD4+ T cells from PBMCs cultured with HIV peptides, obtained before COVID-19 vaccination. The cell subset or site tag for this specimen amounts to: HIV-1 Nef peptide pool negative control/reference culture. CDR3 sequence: CATSRGSPGSGNTIYF. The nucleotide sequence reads TGTGCCACCAGCAGAGGTTCTCCAGGATCTGGAAACACCATATATTTT. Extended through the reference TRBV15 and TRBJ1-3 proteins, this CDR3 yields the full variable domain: DAMVIQNPRYQVTQFGKPVTLSCSQTLNHNVMYWYQQKSSQAPKLLFHYYDKDFNNEADTPDNFQSRRPNTSFCFLDIRSPGLGDTAMYLCATSRGSPGSGNTIYFGEGSWLTVV.